One sample yielded the 16 T cell receptor beta chains listed below, sequenced in a study of blood T cells in healthy people across ages. The authors ran a second PCR of about 7 to 11 cycles using a sample-barcoded 5' primer and a J-beta primer mix. TCRdb independently ran MiXCR on the 5' RACE reads; one entry per CDR3 protein. The sample lists about 780,000 distinct CDR3 sequences, roughly 26% occurring once. Another study also made use of these data, one on T cells of mothers and their children.

Input material: blood. These receptors were obtained from a boy aged 5-17 years in good health.

The gene calls are TRBV20-1 and TRBJ2-1, with 13 bases fitting TRBD2. Germline assignment: CDR1 DFQATT and CDR2 SNEGSKA (reference sequence). After removal of 4 bases from V and 0 bases from J, the junction contained 18 bases not matched to a gene. There are 21 residues in the CDR3. CDR3 region: CSATEQQGLAGYLDSYNEQFF. CDR3 coding DNA: TGCAGTGCTACCGAACAGCAGGGACTAGCGGGATACTTAGACTCCTACAATGAGCAGTTCTTC.

Here the CDR3 DNA reads TGTGCCAGCAGTGGAAATCTAGGGCTCACAGATACGCAGTATTTT. It specifies CASSGNLGLTDTQYF. This chain connects TRBV6-1 to TRBJ2-3; no clear D gene. Germline CDR1 and CDR2: MNHNS and SASEGT. This CDR3 is built from 15 residues. The germline V and J ends were trimmed by 4 bases and 2 bases, with 13 bases remaining between them.

This clonotype was detected only a few times. V and J are TRBV20-1 and TRBJ2-5; unclear D gene. CDR3 length: 13 residues. The V gene's germline CDR1 is DFQATT and CDR2 SNEGSKA (reference sequence). Trimming took off 2 bases at V and 1 base at J, with 8 bases between the two ends. This chain's CDR3 is CSARRRTQETQYF. As DNA, the CDR3 is TGCAGTGCTAGACGGCGGACCCAAGAGACCCAGTACTTC.

At least ten counts were recorded for this clonotype. This rearrangement joins TRBV11-1 to TRBJ2-7, with 7 bases aligning to TRBD1. The ends lost 4 bases at V and 3 bases at J; junction bases unmatched: 9. The CDR3 runs to 15 residues. The germline V gene encodes CDR1 SGHAT and CDR2 FQDESV (reference sequence). CDR3 nucleotides: TGTGCCAGCAGCTCTTCGACAGGGAAAGGCTACGAGCAGTACTTC. Translation gives CASSSSTGKGYEQYF. The full variable domain, in which reference TRBV11-1 and TRBJ2-7 provide the parts outside the CDR3, is EAEVAQSPRYKITEKSQAVAFWCDPISGHATLYWYRQILGQGPELLVQFQDESVVDDSQLPKDRFSAERLKGVDSTLKIQPAELGDSAMYLCASSSSTGKGYEQYFGPGTRLTVT.

The chain uses TRBV10-3 and TRBJ2-7; TRBD2 agrees at 10 bases. The CDR3 has 15 residues. V lost 5 bases and J lost 1; bases outside the gene matches: 5. The V gene's germline CDR1 is ENHRY and CDR2 SYGVKD. The CDR3 loop reads CAISLAGGPSYEQYF. The CDR3 region has the DNA TGTGCCATCAGTTTAGCGGGGGGCCCTTCCTACGAGCAGTACTTC.

In this sample, this clonotype turned up a few times. The rearrangement joins TRBV5-1 to TRBJ2-3; maybe TRBD1 (6 bases). Germline lookup yields CDR1 SGHRS and CDR2 YFSETQ. V dropped 1 base and J dropped 1 base, with 13 bases sitting between them. CDR3 length: 16 amino acids. Written as DNA, the CDR3 is TGCGCCAGCAGCTTGCGAGGGGGAGACGGCACAGATACGCAGTATTTT. Its translation is CASSLRGGDGTDTQYF.

This clonotype came up a few times. The chain combines TRBV14 with TRBJ2-1; 8 positions agree with TRBD2. V gave up 1 base and J gave up 4 bases; unmatched junction bases: 6. The V gene's germline CDR1 is SGHDN and CDR2 FVKESK. The CDR3 covers 16 residues. The CDR3 nucleotides read TGTGCCAGCAGCCAAGTTAGCGGGGCGAATTACAATGAGCAGTTCTTC. Its protein is CASSQVSGANYNEQFF.

At least ten counts were recorded for this clonotype. V gene TRBV7-6 combines with J gene TRBJ2-5, with a weak D call TRBD2 (6 bases). The J call may not be correct, given that the DNA end is closer to TRBJ2-7. Germline-derived CDR1 and CDR2 are SGHVS and FNYEAQ. This CDR3 has 13 residues. The CDR3 nucleotides read TGTGCCAGCAGCTCGGCGGGGTCCTACGAGCAGTACTTC. It encodes CASSSAGSYEQYF.

This clonotype has ten or more counts. CDR3 bases: TGCAGTGCTAGGGACACTACTCCTCTCCAGCAGTACTTC. Its translation: CSARDTTPLQQYF. The chain joins TRBV20-1 to TRBJ2-5; D is perhaps TRBD1 (5 bases). There are 13 residues in the CDR3. Germline values: CDR1 DFQATT, CDR2 SNEGSKA (reference sequence). With 3 bases removed from V and 11 bases from J, the gap between germline ends came to 19 bases.

Regarding this clonotype: A read error may produce the germline difference seen at one junction end. The rearrangement uses TRBV20-1 and TRBJ2-7, with 13 bases that match TRBD2. The CDR3 contains 14 residues. The germline CDR1 and CDR2 sequences are DFQATT and SNEGSKA (reference sequence). CDR3 coding DNA: TGCAGTGCTAGAGACCCGACTAGCGGGGGGTCTGTTGTCTTC. Translated: CSARDPTSGGSVVF.

This clonotype has a handful of counts. The gene calls are TRBV5-5 and TRBJ2-1; perhaps TRBD1 as D (5 bases). Germline V gene lookup returns CDR1 SGHKS and CDR2 YYEKEE (reference sequence). V was shortened by 4 bases and J by 4 bases, with 15 bases between the two germline ends. There are 15 residues in the CDR3. CDR3 sequence: CASSPRTGTYNEQFF. The CDR3 DNA reads as TGTGCCAGCAGCCCAAGAACAGGAACTTACAATGAGCAGTTCTTC.

The rearrangement links TRBV10-3 to TRBJ2-4, with D maybe TRBD2 (6 bases). This CDR3 region has 13 residues. Germline V gene data show CDR1 as ENHRY and CDR2 as SYGVKD. The ends were cut back, 0 bases at V and 9 bases at J, with 9 bases in the middle. CDR3 bases: TGTGCCATCAGTGAGTCTCGGGGAGGCATTCAGTACTTC. This encodes CAISESRGGIQYF.

This clonotype has only a few counts. V and J are TRBV2 and TRBJ1-2, with 9 bases that match TRBD1. The junction had 9 bases not matched to a gene; V was cut back by 11 bases and J by 8 bases. This CDR3 has 12 amino acids. Germline CDR1 reads SNHLY; CDR2 reads FYNNEI. The CDR3 sequence is CAWHRDREGYTF. The CDR3 DNA sequence: TGTGCCTGGCACCGGGACAGGGAAGGCTACACCTTC.

This clonotype was observed a handful of times. The genes are TRBV12-3 or TRBV12-4 and TRBJ2-7; D may match TRBD1 or TRBD2 (5 bases each). The CDR3 runs to 14 residues. V was trimmed by 6 bases and J by 3 bases, leaving 15 bases between them. CDR3 in DNA: TGTGCCAGCAGCCCGCACGGGGCTCGCTACGAGCAGTACTTC. Protein: CASSPHGARYEQYF.

This clonotype came up a few times. The chain has TRBV11-2 and TRBJ2-3; 7 bases are a match to TRBD2. The trim removed 5 bases at V and 1 base at J, leaving 12 bases unmatched. Germline V CDR1 and CDR2: SGHAT, FQNNGV. This CDR3 has 17 residues. The CDR3 sequence is CASSPQGLVGRTDTQYF. Here the CDR3 DNA reads TGTGCCAGCAGCCCCCAAGGACTAGTGGGGCGCACAGATACGCAGTATTTT.

This clonotype was seen only a few times. V usage is TRBV9 and J usage is TRBJ2-3; 15 bases line up with TRBD2. The V and J ends lost 3 bases and 4 bases, in that order; junction bases with no gene match: 6. The CDR3 totals 17 residues. The germline V gene encodes CDR1 SGDLS and CDR2 YYNGEE. CDR3 bases: TGTGCCAGCAGCGCATGGACTAGCGGGGGGGCGTCAGATACGCAGTATTTT. Its protein product is CASSAWTSGGASDTQYF.